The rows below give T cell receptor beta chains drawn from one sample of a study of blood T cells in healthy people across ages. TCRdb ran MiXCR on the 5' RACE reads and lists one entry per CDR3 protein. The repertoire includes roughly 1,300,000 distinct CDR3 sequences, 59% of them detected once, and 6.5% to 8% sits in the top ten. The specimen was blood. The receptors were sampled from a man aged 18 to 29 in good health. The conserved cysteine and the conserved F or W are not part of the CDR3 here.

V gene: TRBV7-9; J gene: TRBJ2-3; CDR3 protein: ASSFRRSGGADTQY
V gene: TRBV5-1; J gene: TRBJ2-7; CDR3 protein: ASTLEGLANYEQY
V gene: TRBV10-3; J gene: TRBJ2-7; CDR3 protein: AISGGLYEQY
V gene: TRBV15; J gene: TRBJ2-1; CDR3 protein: ATSRDRGKGNEQF
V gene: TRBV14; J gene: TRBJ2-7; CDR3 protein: ASSHQNLPYEQY
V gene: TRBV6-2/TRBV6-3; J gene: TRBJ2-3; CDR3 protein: ASSTGESDTQY
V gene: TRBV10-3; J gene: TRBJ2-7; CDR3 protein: AISNSGYEQY
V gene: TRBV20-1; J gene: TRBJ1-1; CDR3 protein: SARDSMRERGWGNTEAF
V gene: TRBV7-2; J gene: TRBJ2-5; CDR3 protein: ASSLVPSLRETQY
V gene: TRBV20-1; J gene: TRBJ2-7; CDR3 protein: SANAGTPSYEQY
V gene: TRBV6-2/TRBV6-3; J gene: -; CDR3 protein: ASSPIHRGPEQY
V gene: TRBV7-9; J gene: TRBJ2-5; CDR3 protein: ASRGTGGIQETQY
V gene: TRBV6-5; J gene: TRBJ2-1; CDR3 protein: ASSTRDRPYNEQF
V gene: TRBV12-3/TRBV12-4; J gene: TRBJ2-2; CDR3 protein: ASTEMGIPNTGELF